This is a list of T cell receptor beta chains from one sample in a study of graft-versus-host responses after intestinal transplantation. Produced via immunoSEQ multiplex PCR; TCRdb's table is partial and in-frame only. The sample shows 8,500 to 11,000 clones, roughly a third of them seen only once. The sample was alloreactive CD8+ T cells from a mixed lymphocyte reaction culture, taken before intestinal transplant. Every receptor here comes from a human patient who received an intestinal transplant. Both conserved end residues are part of each CDR3. A D gene is named only where the DNA matches it firmly. Clone size is stated in some rows and not others, as once, few, many or a class when expanded.

-	TRBD2	TRBJ2-1	TRBV19	CASRVTSGSEQFF	TGTGCCAGTAGGGTGACTAGCGGTAGTGAGCAGTTCTTC
-	-	TRBJ2-1	TRBV27	CASSLYEYNEQFF	TGTGCCAGCAGTTTATATGAGTACAATGAGCAGTTCTTC
-	-	TRBJ2-1	TRBV2	CASRAIPPWTESSYNEQFF	TGTGCCAGCAGAGCAATCCCGCCGTGGACTGAGAGCTCCTACAATGAGCAGTTCTTC
-	TRBD1	TRBJ2-1	TRBV27	CASSLGTVSYNEQFF	TGTGCCAGCAGTTTGGGGACAGTCTCCTACAATGAGCAGTTCTTC
-	TRBD1	TRBJ2-7	TRBV10-3	CAIRIEQGANEQYF	TGTGCCATCAGAATTGAACAGGGGGCTAACGAGCAGTACTTC
-	-	TRBJ2-5	TRBV2	CASSEFWGEKTQYF	TGTGCCAGCAGTGAGTTTTGGGGGGAGAAGACCCAGTACTTC
-	TRBD1	TRBJ1-1	TRBV4-1	CASSQQPQGANTEAFF	TGCGCCAGCAGCCAACAACCTCAGGGGGCGAACACTGAAGCTTTCTTT
medium-sized	TRBD1	TRBJ1-4	TRBV6-5	CASSWGQTSEKLFF	TGTGCCAGCAGTTGGGGACAGACTAGTGAAAAACTGTTTTTT
medium-sized	-	TRBJ2-7	TRBV28	CASSSRLISYEQYF	TGTGCCAGCAGTTCCCGACTGATCTCCTACGAGCAGTACTTC
few	-	TRBJ2-1	TRBV6-5	CASSVDSPPKEQFF	TGTGCCAGCAGTGTCGACAGCCCTCCTAAGGAGCAGTTCTTC
-	TRBD1	TRBJ1-5	TRBV19	CASSPTGNSNQPQHF	TGTGCCAGTAGCCCGACAGGGAATAGCAATCAGCCCCAGCATTTT
-	-	TRBJ2-7	TRBV4-1	CASSQISGAYEQYF	TGCGCCAGCAGCCAGATCTCGGGGGCCTACGAGCAGTACTTC
-	-	TRBJ2-7	TRBV9	CASSVKGRRGLTYEQYF	TGTGCCAGCAGCGTAAAGGGGCGCAGGGGCTTAACCTACGAGCAGTACTTC
-	-	TRBJ2-1	TRBV11-2	CASSLNGRGNEQFF	TGTGCCAGCAGCTTAAACGGTCGGGGCAATGAGCAGTTCTTC
few	-	TRBJ2-2	TRBV27	CASSLPEDPSGELFF	TGTGCCAGCAGTTTACCTGAAGATCCGAGCGGGGAGCTGTTTTTT
few	-	TRBJ2-3	TRBV7-8	CASSLAETGTITDTQYF	TGTGCCAGCAGCTTAGCCGAGACCGGGACAATCACAGATACGCAGTATTTT
-	-	TRBJ2-1	TRBV19	CASSLAGSSYNEQFF	TGTGCCAGTAGTTTGGCGGGAAGCTCCTACAATGAGCAGTTCTTC
few	-	TRBJ1-5	TRBV28	CASSPTSNQPQHF	TGTGCCAGCAGTCCTACTAGCAATCAGCCCCAGCATTTT
-	TRBD1	TRBJ2-2	TRBV4-2	CASSQDPLLTTGFTGELFF	TGTGCCAGCAGCCAAGACCCCCTCCTGACGACAGGGTTCACCGGGGAGCTGTTTTTT
-	TRBD2	TRBJ2-2	TRBV27	CASSSPAGGLGELFF	TGTGCCAGCAGTTCCCCAGCGGGGGGGCTAGGGGAGCTGTTTTTT
few	-	TRBJ2-7	TRBV27	CASSPLRVGGSYEQYF	TGTGCCAGCAGTCCGCTTCGGGTCGGGGGATCCTACGAGCAGTACTTC
few	TRBD1	TRBJ2-2	TRBV4-1	CASSQIVWVGQGVIGELFF	TGCGCCAGCAGCCAGATAGTTTGGGTTGGACAGGGGGTAATCGGGGAGCTGTTTTTT
few	-	TRBJ1-1	TRBV28	CASSFISTGNTEAFF	TGTGCCAGCAGCTTCATTTCGACAGGGAACACTGAAGCTTTCTTT
few	TRBD1	TRBJ1-5	TRBV15	CATSRDPGGSNQPQHF	TGTGCCACCAGCAGAGACCCAGGGGGAAGCAATCAGCCCCAGCATTTT
-	-	TRBJ2-1	TRBV6-4	CASSDVWRGEQFF	TGTGCCAGCAGTGACGTTTGGCGGGGTGAGCAGTTCTTC
once	-	TRBJ2-7	TRBV11-1	CASSSPAKGSYEQYF	TGTGCCAGCAGCTCCCCAGCCAAGGGGTCCTACGAGCAGTACTTC
-	-	TRBJ2-7	TRBV5-1	CASSWGSGAFPYYEQYF	TGCGCCAGCAGCTGGGGCTCGGGCGCCTTCCCCTACTACGAGCAGTACTTC
few	-	TRBJ2-7	TRBV5-5	CASSLYEPPGYEQYF	TGTGCCAGCAGCTTGTATGAGCCTCCCGGCTACGAGCAGTACTTC
-	TRBD1	TRBJ1-5	TRBV6-1	CASSEAPRGPGGNQPQHF	TGTGCCAGCAGTGAAGCCCCCAGGGGGCCGGGGGGCAATCAGCCCCAGCATTTT
-	-	TRBJ1-3	TRBV11-2	CASSEAQPSSGNTIYF	TGTGCCAGCAGCGAGGCACAACCGAGCTCTGGAAACACCATATATTTT
few	TRBD1	TRBJ1-2	TRBV11-2	CASSFPGGGGYTF	TGTGCCAGCAGCTTTCCAGGGGGCGGTGGCTACACCTTC
medium-sized	-	TRBJ2-1	TRBV15	CATSRAVYNEQFF	TGTGCCACCAGCAGAGCCGTATACAATGAGCAGTTCTTC
few	-	TRBJ1-2	TRBV13	CASSSGTDGYTF	TGTGCCAGCAGCTCCGGGACTGATGGCTACACCTTC
few	-	TRBJ2-7	TRBV11-2	CASSLERTSSYEQYF	TGTGCCAGCAGCTTAGAACGGACTTCCTCCTACGAGCAGTACTTC
-	TRBD2	TRBJ2-1	TRBV28	CASSVHTSGDDNEQFF	TGTGCCAGCAGTGTACACACTAGCGGGGACGACAATGAGCAGTTCTTC
few	TRBD2	TRBJ2-3	TRBV10-3	CAISDPGLAVLPLSTDTQYF	TGTGCCATCAGTGATCCGGGACTAGCGGTCCTACCCTTGAGCACAGATACGCAGTATTTT
-	TRBD1	TRBJ1-1	TRBV2	CAWGDRAHTEAFF	TGTGCCTGGGGGGACAGGGCTCACACTGAAGCTTTCTTT
-	-	TRBJ1-5	TRBV6-6	CASSYGGGGQPQHF	TGTGCCAGCAGTTACGGGGGAGGCGGTCAGCCCCAGCATTTT
-	-	TRBJ2-4	TRBV4-1	CASSSVEAKNIQYF	TGCGCCAGCAGCTCAGTTGAAGCCAAAAACATTCAGTACTTC
-	TRBD2	TRBJ2-3	TRBV7-8	CASSVSSGRGADTQYF	TGTGCCAGCAGCGTCTCTAGCGGGAGAGGCGCAGATACGCAGTATTTT
-	TRBD2	TRBJ2-1	TRBV27	CASSRTPRGGYNEQFF	TGTGCCAGCAGTCGTACCCCGCGGGGGGGATACAATGAGCAGTTCTTC
-	TRBD2	TRBJ2-7	TRBV7-2	CASSLGLVYEQYF	TGTGCCAGCAGCTTGGGACTAGTCTACGAGCAGTACTTC
-	TRBD1	TRBJ2-7	TRBV30	CAWQGASHEQYF	TGTGCCTGGCAGGGGGCGAGCCACGAGCAGTACTTC
few	-	TRBJ1-1	TRBV27	CASSYFPGDTEAFF	TGTGCCAGCAGTTATTTTCCAGGGGACACTGAAGCTTTCTTT
medium-sized	TRBD1	TRBJ2-7	TRBV4-1	CASSQAGQGYEQYF	TGCGCCAGCAGCCAAGCGGGACAGGGCTACGAGCAGTACTTC
few	-	TRBJ2-1	TRBV19	CASSTDRSSYNEQFF	TGTGCCAGTAGTACCGACAGGAGCTCCTACAATGAGCAGTTCTTC
few	TRBD2	TRBJ2-1	TRBV11-2	CASSAYLAGVYNEQFF	TGTGCCAGCAGCGCGTATCTAGCGGGAGTCTACAATGAGCAGTTCTTC
medium-sized	-	TRBJ1-5	TRBV28	CASRGGSQPQHF	TGTGCCTCGCGAGGGGGTAGTCAGCCCCAGCATTTT
-	-	TRBJ1-1	TRBV18	CASSPFYSSVPKNTEAFF	TGTGCCAGCTCACCATTTTACAGTTCGGTCCCGAAGAACACTGAAGCTTTCTTT
-	-	TRBJ2-3	TRBV5-4	CASSLVSVAGRDRGTDTQYF	TGTGCCAGCAGCTTGGTCTCTGTCGCGGGGCGGGACCGTGGCACAGATACGCAGTATTTT
few	TRBD2	TRBJ2-7	TRBV9	CASSVPPRGYYEQYF	TGTGCCAGCAGCGTACCCCCGCGGGGGTACTACGAGCAGTACTTC
-	TRBD1	TRBJ2-4	TRBV27	CASRDRLAKNIQYF	TGTGCCAGTCGGGACAGGCTAGCCAAAAACATTCAGTACTTC
-	-	TRBJ2-7	TRBV25-1	CASSEIGVYEQYF	TGTGCCAGCAGTGAAATAGGGGTCTACGAGCAGTACTTC
medium-sized	-	TRBJ2-1	TRBV2	CASRLYNEQFF	TGTGCCAGCAGACTCTACAATGAGCAGTTCTTC
once	-	TRBJ1-1	TRBV6-5	CASTTQGRTEAFF	TGTGCCAGCACCACACAGGGCCGCACTGAAGCTTTCTTT
-	-	TRBJ2-5	TRBV2	CASVGRWQETQYF	TGTGCCAGCGTGGGGAGGTGGCAAGAGACCCAGTACTTC
-	-	TRBJ2-7	TRBV28	CASSPFALSYWEQYF	TGTGCCAGCAGCCCTTTCGCCTTATCTTACTGGGAGCAGTACTTC
-	-	TRBJ1-1	TRBV28	CASSFPRLSTEAFF	TGTGCCAGCAGTTTCCCGCGGCTCTCCACTGAAGCTTTCTTT
-	-	TRBJ1-5	TRBV7-3	CASSLRAAIAPQHF	TGTGCCAGCAGCTTAAGGGCAGCAATCGCACCCCAGCATTTT